This is a list of T cell receptor beta chains from one sample in a study of cytomegalovirus exposure and HLA in healthy donors. Only in-frame clones appear in the TCRdb table, and some are missing; sequencing was by immunoSEQ multiplex PCR. The table for this sample gives about 200,000 clones. Input material: PBMCs. These receptors were obtained from a boy between 10 and 17 years old in good health and CMV-seronegative. Both conserved end residues are part of each CDR3. The D gene is left open where the match is weak.

CDR3 DNA | CDR3 protein | J gene | V gene | D gene
TGTGCCAGCAGCCAGGGACAGGGGGCCTACGAGCAGTACTTC | CASSQGQGAYEQYF | TRBJ2-7 | TRBV14 | TRBD1
TGTGCTAGTGGTCTTACAGGGAACACTGAAGCTTTCTTT | CASGLTGNTEAFF | TRBJ1-1 | TRBV12-5 | -
TGTGCCACGGGGTCCTACTCTGGAAACACCATATATTTT | CATGSYSGNTIYF | TRBJ1-3 | TRBV7-9 | -
TGTGCCAGCAGCTTGGATAGGGGAATGAACACTGAAGCTTTCTTT | CASSLDRGMNTEAFF | TRBJ1-1 | TRBV5-5 | -
TGTGCCTGGGGGGACAGTCTTGCAGCTTTCTTT | CAWGDSLAAFF | TRBJ1-1 | TRBV30 | TRBD1
TGTGCCAGTAGGACCGGGGAGACAGGGTTTGGCTACACCTTC | CASRTGETGFGYTF | TRBJ1-2 | TRBV19 | TRBD1
TGCAGCGTTGAGCCGGGACAGGGATCCTACGAGCAGTACTTC | CSVEPGQGSYEQYF | TRBJ2-7 | TRBV29-1 | TRBD1
TGTGCCAGCAGCCCGGCGGGGGGGCTACCGAACACTGAAGCTTTCTTT | CASSPAGGLPNTEAFF | TRBJ1-1 | TRBV7-9 | -
TGTGCCAGCAGCCCAGACGCCTACAGGGGATATGGCTACACCTTC | CASSPDAYRGYGYTF | TRBJ1-2 | TRBV7-2 | TRBD1
TGTGCCAGCAGTTACTCGCCCCCCAGCTCCTACGAGCAGTACTTC | CASSYSPPSSYEQYF | TRBJ2-7 | TRBV6-5 | -
TGTGCCAGCAGCCAGAGCTCCGGTATCGGGACAGGGGGAAGCAAGACCCAGTACTTC | CASSQSSGIGTGGSKTQYF | TRBJ2-5 | TRBV14 | TRBD1
TGTGCTAGTGGCATGGACAGACGAATCACAGATACGCAGTATTTT | CASGMDRRITDTQYF | TRBJ2-3 | TRBV12-5 | -
TGCGCCAGCAGCCTAGGACATCCGGGGCGGGGCGGCGATGAGCAGTTCTTC | CASSLGHPGRGGDEQFF | TRBJ2-1 | TRBV4-1 | -
TGTGCCAGCAGCTTAGACTCGCGGGGAAGGAGCGAGCAGTACTTC | CASSLDSRGRSEQYF | TRBJ2-7 | TRBV11-2 | -
TGCAGCGTTGGCTTTGGCGACAGGAAGCAAGCTTTCTTT | CSVGFGDRKQAFF | TRBJ1-1 | TRBV29-1 | -
TGTGCCAGCAGCGTGGGACAGAAAGGCGGCGAGCAGTACTTC | CASSVGQKGGEQYF | TRBJ2-7 | TRBV6-1 | TRBD1
TGTGCCACCAGCAGAGATGGGGGACTCCTCTACAATGAGCAGTTCTTC | CATSRDGGLLYNEQFF | TRBJ2-1 | TRBV15 | -
TGTGCCAGCAGCCCCCCGAGGGGTGAGGGACAGGGCGATAACGAGCAGTACTTC | CASSPPRGEGQGDNEQYF | TRBJ2-7 | TRBV11-2 | TRBD1
TGCAGCGTTGATGGACAGGTACAAGGACCTAGCACAGATACGCAGTATTTT | CSVDGQVQGPSTDTQYF | TRBJ2-3 | TRBV29-1 | TRBD1
TGTGCCTGGACCAATCACCGAGGAGAAGTACGGCGGTCGCAGTATTTT | CAWTNHRGEVRRSQYF | TRBJ2-3 | TRBV30 | -
TGTGCCAGCAGCCAAGAGGGACTAGCGGAAGAGACCCAGTACTTC | CASSQEGLAEETQYF | TRBJ2-5 | TRBV4-2 | TRBD2
TGTGCCAGCAGCTCAAGGGAGACCAGGGAGCTGTTTTTT | CASSSRETRELFF | TRBJ2-2 | TRBV7-2 | -